This T cell receptor (beta chain) was recovered during a study of T cell changes during pregnancy in multiple sclerosis. The method was immunoSEQ multiplex PCR; TCRdb's version includes in-frame clones alone and lacks a portion of them. The table lists about 22,000 clones, 91% of them singletons. Germline values: CDR1 KGHSH, CDR2 LQKENI. V lost 3 bases and J lost 0; bases outside the gene matches: 10. CDR3 size: 20 residues. The clonotype comes from a female donor in good health, enrolled as a control in a pregnancy study. The sequenced sample was CD4+ T cells from peripheral blood mononuclear cells, obtained in the third trimester of pregnancy. The V and J genes are TRBV18 and TRBJ2-1, with 14 positions matching TRBD2. The CDR3 loop is CASSPIKTGTSGSSYNEQFF. The CDR3 nucleotides are TGTGCCAGCTCACCGATAAAAACCGGGACTAGCGGGAGCTCCTACAATGAGCAGTTCTTC.